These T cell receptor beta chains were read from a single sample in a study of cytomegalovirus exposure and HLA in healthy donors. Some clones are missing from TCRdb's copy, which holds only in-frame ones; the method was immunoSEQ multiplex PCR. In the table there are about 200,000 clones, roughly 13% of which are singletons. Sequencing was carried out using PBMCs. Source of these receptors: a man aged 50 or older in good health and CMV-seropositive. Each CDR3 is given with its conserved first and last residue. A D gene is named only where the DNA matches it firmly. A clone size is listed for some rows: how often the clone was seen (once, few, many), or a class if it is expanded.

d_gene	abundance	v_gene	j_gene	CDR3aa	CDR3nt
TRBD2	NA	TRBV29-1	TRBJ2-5	CSSGAGGTQETQYF	TGCAGCTCCGGGGCGGGGGGCACCCAAGAGACCCAGTACTTC
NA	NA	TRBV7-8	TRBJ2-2	CASSLPGRGTGELFF	TGTGCCAGCAGCCTCCCCGGCCGGGGCACCGGGGAGCTGTTTTTT
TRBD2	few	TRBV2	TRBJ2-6	CASSGGAGDFSGANVLTF	TGTGCCAGCAGTGGAGGGGCGGGGGATTTCTCTGGGGCCAACGTCCTGACTTTC
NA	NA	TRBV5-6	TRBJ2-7	CASSLVHYEQYF	TGTGCCAGCAGCTTGGTCCACTACGAGCAGTACTTC
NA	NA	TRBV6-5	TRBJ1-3	CASKSTGERINTIYF	TGTGCCAGCAAGTCCACTGGGGAGAGAATAAACACCATATATTTT
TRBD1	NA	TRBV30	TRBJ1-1	CAWRGQALRAFF	TGTGCCTGGAGGGGACAGGCCCTGCGAGCTTTCTTT
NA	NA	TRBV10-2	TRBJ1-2	CASSEIKRGNYGYTF	TGCGCCAGCAGTGAAATTAAGAGGGGGAACTATGGCTACACCTTC
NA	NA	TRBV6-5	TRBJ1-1	CASSYSVQGWTEAFF	TGTGCCAGCAGTTACTCGGTCCAGGGGTGGACTGAAGCTTTCTTT
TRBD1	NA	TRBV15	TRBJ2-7	CATSTTGTGGGEQYF	TGTGCCACCAGCACTACCGGGACAGGGGGTGGTGAGCAGTACTTC
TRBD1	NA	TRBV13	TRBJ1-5	CASSLTGAGNQPQHF	TGTGCCAGCAGCTTAACAGGGGCGGGGAATCAGCCCCAGCATTTT
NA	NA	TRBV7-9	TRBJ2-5	CASSFGETQYF	TGTGCCAGCAGCTTCGGGGAGACCCAGTACTTC
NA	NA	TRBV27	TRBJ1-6	CASSLPPPGGNSPLHF	TGTGCCAGCAGTCTGCCCCCCCCCGGAGGTAATTCACCCCTCCACTTT
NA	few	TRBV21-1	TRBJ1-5	CASPGPSNQPQHF	TGTGCCAGCCCAGGGCCCAGCAATCAGCCCCAGCATTTT
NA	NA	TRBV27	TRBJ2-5	CASSLWPGDGETQYF	TGTGCCAGCAGTTTATGGCCAGGGGATGGGGAGACCCAGTACTTC
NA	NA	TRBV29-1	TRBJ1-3	CSVDGGGNTIYF	TGCAGCGTTGATGGGGGGGGAAACACCATATATTTT
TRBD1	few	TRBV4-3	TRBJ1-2	CASSQSFATGGSSGYTF	TGCGCCAGCAGCCAATCATTCGCGACAGGGGGCTCTTCTGGCTACACCTTC
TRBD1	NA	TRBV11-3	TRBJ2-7	CASSRDSAYEQYF	TGTGCCAGCAGCCGGGACAGCGCGTACGAGCAGTACTTC
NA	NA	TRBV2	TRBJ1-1	CASSPVVGGRGTEAFF	TGTGCCAGCAGCCCGGTAGTTGGGGGCCGGGGTACTGAAGCTTTCTTT
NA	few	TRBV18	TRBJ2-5	CASSPISQETQYF	TGTGCCAGCTCACCCATCAGCCAAGAGACCCAGTACTTC
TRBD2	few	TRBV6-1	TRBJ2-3	CASSLSGARTDTQYF	TGTGCCAGCAGTTTAAGCGGGGCGCGGACAGATACGCAGTATTTT